This is a list of T cell receptor beta chains from one sample in a study of cytomegalovirus exposure and HLA in healthy donors. Clones were sequenced by immunoSEQ multiplex PCR, and TCRdb holds only the in-frame ones, with some missing. The repertoire holds tens of thousands of clones, with 55% to 70% as singletons. The sequenced sample was PBMCs. These receptors originate from a woman aged 45-59 years in good health and CMV-seronegative. Each CDR3 is given with its conserved first and last residue. D genes are given only for firm matches. Size tells how often a clone was seen (once, few, many) or the class of an expanded clone, and some rows leave it out.

>-|15|TRBV14|-|TRBJ2-1
TGTGCCAGCAGAGCGGCGGGGAGCTCCTACAATGAGCAGTTCTTC
CASRAAGSSYNEQFF
>-|14|TRBV18|few|TRBJ1-1
TGTGCCAGCTCACCACCGGGCAGGGCAGGGGAAGCTTTCTTT
CASSPPGRAGEAFF
>TRBD1|13|TRBV18|-|TRBJ1-2
TGTGCCAGCTCACCCGGGACAGGAAGTGGCTACACCTTC
CASSPGTGSGYTF
>-|15|TRBV7-2|-|TRBJ2-7
TGTGCCAGCAGCTTAGGGGACAACGGCTTCTACGAGCAGTACTTC
CASSLGDNGFYEQYF
>-|15|TRBV9|-|TRBJ1-1
TGTGCCAGCAGCGTAGGTAGCAGGGGGAACACTGAAGCTTTCTTT
CASSVGSRGNTEAFF
>-|12|TRBV7-9|-|TRBJ2-3
TGTGCCAGCAGCGTGGACAGCTTAACGCAGTATTTT
CASSVDSLTQYF
>TRBD1|15|TRBV18|-|TRBJ1-1
TGTGCCAGCTCACCCGATAGGACAGGGGGCTCGTCTGCTTTCTTT
CASSPDRTGGSSAFF
>-|13|TRBV27|-|TRBJ1-1
TGTGCCAGCAGTCTACTGGTTGACACTGAAGCTTTCTTT
CASSLLVDTEAFF
>-|12|TRBV5-1|-|TRBJ1-2
TGCGCCAGCAGCACGACTTTTCATGGCTACACCTTC
CASSTTFHGYTF
>TRBD2|15|TRBV5-1|-|TRBJ2-1
TGCGCCAGCAGCCCCTCCTCCCGGGGGGTCCATGAGCAGTTCTTC
CASSPSSRGVHEQFF
>TRBD2|16|TRBV15|-|TRBJ2-1
TGTGCCACCAGCAGAGATTATACTAGCGGGAGGAATGAGCAGTTCTTC
CATSRDYTSGRNEQFF
>TRBD2|15|TRBV4-2|-|TRBJ2-7
TGTGCCAGCAGCCCCTGGACTAGCGGGAGCCACGAGCAGTACTTC
CASSPWTSGSHEQYF
>TRBD2|15|TRBV9|-|TRBJ2-4
TGTGCCAGCAGCGTAGACGGAGGGCGGGGGAACATTCAGTACTTC
CASSVDGGRGNIQYF
>-|13|TRBV6-5|few|TRBJ1-1
TGTGCCAGCAAACCGGGAGAAGACACTGAAGCTTTCTTT
CASKPGEDTEAFF
>TRBD1|13|TRBV11-3|-|TRBJ2-7
TGTGCCAGCAGCTCCGACAGGGGGTACGAGCAGTACTTC
CASSSDRGYEQYF
>TRBD1|14|TRBV28|few|TRBJ2-7
TGTGCCAGCAGCAACCGGGACAGTTCCTACGAGCAGTACTTC
CASSNRDSSYEQYF
>-|13|TRBV6-5|-|TRBJ1-2
TGTGCCAGCAGCGGACAGCCCAGGTCGGGCTACACCTTC
CASSGQPRSGYTF
>-|13|TRBV7-9|-|TRBJ2-7
TGTGCCAGCAGCTTAGGAGAGGGGGACGAGCAGTACTTC
CASSLGEGDEQYF
>-|16|TRBV13|-|TRBJ2-7
TGTGCCAGCAGCTTAGGTGGGGAGTACCGTGGCTACGAGCAGTACTTC
CASSLGGEYRGYEQYF
>TRBD1|16|TRBV6-6|-|TRBJ2-2
TGTGCCAGCAGTTGGATAGACAGGGGGAACACCGGGGAGCTGTTTTTT
CASSWIDRGNTGELFF
>-|14|TRBV19|-|TRBJ2-1
TGTGCCAGTAGCTCGGGAGAAGGGTACAATGAGCAGTTCTTC
CASSSGEGYNEQFF
>-|13|TRBV10-3|-|TRBJ1-2
TGTGCCACCCCCGGGACACTGAGCTACGGCTACACCTTC
CATPGTLSYGYTF
>TRBD1|13|TRBV29-1|-|TRBJ2-7
TGCAGCGTTGCACCGGGACAGGGGTACGAGCAGTACTTC
CSVAPGQGYEQYF
>-|15|TRBV30|-|TRBJ2-2
TGTGCCTGGAGTGGAGAGTCCCTTTCACTCGGGGAGCTGTTTTTT
CAWSGESLSLGELFF
>TRBD1|17|TRBV12-5|-|TRBJ1-4
TGTGCTAGTGGTTTGGTACTCGACAGGGTCGTAGGGGAAAAACTGTTTTTT
CASGLVLDRVVGEKLFF
>-|13|TRBV5-1|-|TRBJ1-2
TGCGCCAGCAGCCCGCAGGGTTTGGGAGGCTACACCTTC
CASSPQGLGGYTF
>TRBD1|14|TRBV5-1|-|TRBJ2-2
TGCGCCAGCAGGCTGACAGGGCCAACCGGGGAGCTGTTTTTT
CASRLTGPTGELFF
>TRBD1|16|TRBV19|-|TRBJ2-7
TGTGCCAGTAGCCATATACAGGGGGGAGGAACCTACGAGCAGTACTTC
CASSHIQGGGTYEQYF
>-|14|TRBV2|-|TRBJ2-7
TGTGCCAGCAGTGAAGGTGCCAGGGCGTACGAGCAGTACTTC
CASSEGARAYEQYF
>-|13|TRBV5-1|-|TRBJ2-7
TGCGCCAGCAGCTTGTTCGTCTCCTACGAGCAGTACTTC
CASSLFVSYEQYF
>-|13|TRBV18|-|TRBJ1-1
TGTGCCAGCTCTCAGGGCCCGGACACTGAAGCTTTCTTT
CASSQGPDTEAFF
>-|14|TRBV30|-|TRBJ1-4
TGTGCCTGGAGTGTAAGCCTGCTCGGGGAAAAACTGTTTTTT
CAWSVSLLGEKLFF
>-|13|TRBV19|once|TRBJ2-7
TGTGCCAGTAGTACTCTGGGAGATTCTCAGCAGTACTTC
CASSTLGDSQQYF
>TRBD1|18|TRBV7-2|-|TRBJ1-4
TGTGCCAGCAGCTCCCCGGACAGGGGAGCGCACTGGGATGAAAAACTGTTTTTT
CASSSPDRGAHWDEKLFF
>TRBD1|16|TRBV5-6|few|TRBJ1-4
TGTGCCAGCAGCTACGGGACAGGGGGCCGGGATGAAAAACTGTTTTTT
CASSYGTGGRDEKLFF
>-|13|TRBV30|-|TRBJ2-5
TGTGCCTGGAGTCCGGACACATTAGAGGCCCAGTACTTC
CAWSPDTLEAQYF
>-|12|TRBV6-5|once|TRBJ1-2
TGTGCCAGCAGCAGGGGTGGGGTTGGCTACACCTTC
CASSRGGVGYTF
>-|13|TRBV6-5|-|TRBJ1-2
TGTGCCAGCAGAACGACTTCAGACTATGGCTACACCTTC
CASRTTSDYGYTF
>-|15|TRBV27|-|TRBJ1-2
TGTGCCAGCAGTTCACAGGTTCGAGCTAACTATGGCTACACCTTC
CASSSQVRANYGYTF
>TRBD1|13|TRBV11-3|few|TRBJ2-3
TGTGCCAGCAGCTTAGCTGGGGACAGAGGGCAGTATTTT
CASSLAGDRGQYF
>-|14|TRBV18|-|TRBJ2-7
TGTGCCAGCTCACCGTACCCGGACAGTCGCGAGCAGTACTTC
CASSPYPDSREQYF
>TRBD2|15|TRBV10-3|-|TRBJ2-2
TGTGCCATCAGCGAACTAGCGGTTGGGCGCGGGGAGCTGTTTTTT
CAISELAVGRGELFF
>TRBD2|15|TRBV4-3|-|TRBJ2-1
TGCGCCAGCAGCACTAGCGTGAGCTCCTACAATGAGCAGTTCTTC
CASSTSVSSYNEQFF
>-|12|TRBV15|-|TRBJ1-2
TGTGCCACCAGCCCAGCGGACTATGGCTACACCTTC
CATSPADYGYTF
>TRBD2|14|TRBV7-2|few|TRBJ2-3
TGTGCCAGCAGTTCCAGTCCCAGCGGGGGTACGCAGTATTTT
CASSSSPSGGTQYF
>TRBD1|14|TRBV6-6|-|TRBJ2-7
TGTGCCAGCAGTTACCCGGGACAGTCCTACGAGCAGTACTTC
CASSYPGQSYEQYF
>-|14|TRBV28|-|TRBJ1-2
TGTGCCAGCAGTTTAGCTGAACAAGCGCTCGGCTACACCTTC
CASSLAEQALGYTF
>TRBD1|15|TRBV27|few|TRBJ1-2
TGTGCCAGCAGACTATATCCGGGACAGTACTATGGCTACACCTTC
CASRLYPGQYYGYTF
>-|15|TRBV5-6|-|TRBJ2-1
TGTGCCAGCAGTTCCGGGGCGGGAATCAACAATGAGCAGTTCTTC
CASSSGAGINNEQFF
>TRBD2|14|TRBV5-1|-|TRBJ2-7
TGCGCCAGCAGCTATGGGGGGGAGGCCTACGAGCAGTACTTC
CASSYGGEAYEQYF
>-|14|TRBV9|-|TRBJ1-2
TGTGCCAGCAGCGCCGGGCGGGGTGGCTATGGCTACACCTTC
CASSAGRGGYGYTF
>TRBD2|18|TRBV10-3|few|TRBJ2-7
TGTGCCATCCGGGGAAGCGTTTCCGCTAGCGGGAGGGTCTACGAGCAGTACTTC
CAIRGSVSASGRVYEQYF
>-|14|TRBV30|-|TRBJ1-1
TGTGCCTGGGGGGCAGCCCTCATGAACACTGAAGCTTTCTTT
CAWGAALMNTEAFF
>-|15|TRBV10-3|-|TRBJ1-1
TGTGCCATCAGTGAGTATCAGGGGCTTAGGACTGAAGCTTTCTTT
CAISEYQGLRTEAFF
>-|10|TRBV28|-|TRBJ2-1
TGTGCCAGCAGTTTCGAGGAGCAGTTCTTC
CASSFEEQFF
>TRBD1|19|TRBV5-1|-|TRBJ2-6
TGCGCCAGCAGCCCGGTTGTCAGGGGGCTTCGGTCTGGGGCCAACGTCCTGACTTTC
CASSPVVRGLRSGANVLTF
>TRBD2|14|TRBV19|few|TRBJ2-3
TGTGCCACCCTAAAGGCGGGAGATGAAGATACGCAGTATTTT
CATLKAGDEDTQYF
>TRBD1|15|TRBV6-5|-|TRBJ1-3
TGTGCCAGCGGCAGGGGGGCAGAATCTGGAAACACCATATATTTT
CASGRGAESGNTIYF
>-|15|TRBV7-2|-|TRBJ2-7
TGTGCCAGCAGCGCCCGGGGGAGGAGCTCCTACGAGCAGTACTTC
CASSARGRSSYEQYF
>TRBD1|15|TRBV5-1|-|TRBJ1-4
TGCGCCAGCAGCTTGTCGGAGGGGGCGGCCGGAAAACTGTTTTTT
CASSLSEGAAGKLFF